The clone carrying this TCR beta chain was found many times. Next came a second PCR, run for about 7 to 11 cycles, which used a sample-barcoded 5' primer along with a J-beta primer mix. TCRdb reprocessed the 5' RACE reads with MiXCR, giving one entry per CDR3 protein. The sample lists 1.5 million to 1.9 million distinct CDR3 sequences; 40% to 45% were seen once. The data were taken from a study of blood T cells in healthy people across ages. This CDR3 contains 16 residues. Per germline, CDR1 SGHRS and CDR2 YFSETQ. Trimming took 2 bases from V and 0 from J; bases not matched to a gene: 5. The TCR originated in a woman aged 18-30 years in good health. The chain employs TRBV5-1 and TRBJ1-2; 9 nucleotides agree with TRBD1. The material sequenced was blood. The CDR3 coding sequence is TGCGCCAGCAGCTTAGGACAGGGGAAAGCTAACTATGGCTACACCTTC. Protein product: CASSLGQGKANYGYTF.